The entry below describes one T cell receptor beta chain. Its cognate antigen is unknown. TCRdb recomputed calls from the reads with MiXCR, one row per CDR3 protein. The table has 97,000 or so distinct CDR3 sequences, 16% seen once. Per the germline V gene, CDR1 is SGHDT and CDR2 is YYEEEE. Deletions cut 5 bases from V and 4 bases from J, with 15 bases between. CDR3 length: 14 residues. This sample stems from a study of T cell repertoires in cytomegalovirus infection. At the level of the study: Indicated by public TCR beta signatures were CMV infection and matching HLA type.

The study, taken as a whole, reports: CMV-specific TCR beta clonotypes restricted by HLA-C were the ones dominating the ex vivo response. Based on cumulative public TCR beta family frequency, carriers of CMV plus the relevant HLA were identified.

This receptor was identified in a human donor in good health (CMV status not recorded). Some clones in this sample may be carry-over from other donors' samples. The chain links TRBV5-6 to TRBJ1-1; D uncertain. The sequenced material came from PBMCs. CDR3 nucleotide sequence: TGTGCCAGCAGTTCGATCGATAGGCTCACTGAAGCTTTCTTT. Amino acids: CASSSIDRLTEAFF.